The 10 T cell receptor beta chains reported below all come from one sample, sequenced in a study of a mutant IDH1 vaccine in newly diagnosed glioma. Their antigens remain unidentified. The time point: week 5, during vaccination. A 20-mer mutant IDH1 peptide at 300 ug was injected subcutaneously with topical imiquimod. Repertoires were generated with immunoSEQ multiplex PCR, while TCRdb's copy carries only in-frame clones and drops some. Among around 25,000 clones listed, approximately 79% were seen once. This material consisted of PBMCs, taken from a glioma patient whose treatment included an IDH1 peptide vaccine. The receptors stem from a man between 35 and 55 years old with glioma. Some clones in this sample may be carry-over from other donors' samples.

This clone has just one count. The chain recombines TRBV30 with TRBJ1-6; no reliable D call. The V gene lost 0 bases and the J gene lost 7 bases, with 10 bases spanning the gap. In germline, CDR1 is GTSNPN, CDR2 SVGIG (reference sequence). The CDR3 consists of 14 residues. The DNA for the CDR3 is TGTGCCTGGAGTGTATCACAGACAAATTCACCCCTCCACTTT. This codes for CAWSVSQTNSPLHF.

The chain is built from TRBV5-5 and TRBJ1-1, with D unresolved. The germline gives CDR1 SGHKS, CDR2 YYEKEE (reference sequence). The CDR3 loop spans 14 amino acids. V was trimmed by 3 bases and J by 1 base, leaving 10 bases between them. The DNA of the CDR3 is TGTGCCAGCAGCTCCCGCTGGACGAACACTGAAGCTTTCTTT. It encodes CASSSRWTNTEAFF.

The chain links TRBV30 to TRBJ2-1; D is possibly TRBD1 (5 bases). The CDR3 is made up of 13 amino acids. CDR1 is GTSNPN, CDR2 SVGIG, per germline (reference sequence). Trimming took off 4 bases at V and 7 bases at J, with 14 bases between the two ends. CDR3 nucleotide sequence: TGTGCCTGGATGGCCAGGGAAGCGAATGAGCAGTTCTTC. Translated, it gives CAWMAREANEQFF.

This clone appeared a few times. The J gene is TRBJ1-6, the V gene TRBV15; the D gene is possibly TRBD1 (5 bases). Trimming shortened V by 0 bases and J by 7 bases, and 19 bases separated the two germline ends. Germline CDR1 is LNHNV and CDR2 is YYDKDF (reference sequence). The CDR3 contains 18 residues. CDR3 amino acids: CATSRELRTLRGNSPLHF. The CDR3 region has the DNA TGTGCCACCAGCAGAGAATTGAGGACACTCCGGGGCAATTCACCCCTCCACTTT.

The chain has TRBV6-4 and TRBJ2-3; 11 positions match TRBD2. Germline V gene sequence: CDR1 MRHNA, CDR2 SNTAGT. This CDR3 has 15 amino acids. V shed 3 bases and J 1 base; nucleotides not matched to a gene: 0. CDR3 loop: CASSETSGGTDTQYF. As DNA, the CDR3 is TGTGCCAGCAGTGAGACTAGCGGGGGCACAGATACGCAGTATTTT.

The chain employs TRBV23-1 and TRBJ1-1; D is undetermined. TRBV23-1 is assigned to the ORF class and has an uncertain function. Deletions cut 3 bases from V and 3 bases from J, with 14 bases between. The CDR3 length is 15 residues. The CDR3 DNA follows: TGCGCCAGCAGTCACGCTCGCGATAGGGACACTGAAGCTTTCTTT. It is translated as CASSHARDRDTEAFF.

This clone was seen just once. Other DNA sequences in the sample encode the same CDR3. V gene TRBV15 combines with J gene TRBJ2-7, with D perhaps given as TRBD1 or TRBD2 (5 bases each). CDR3 size: 13 residues. V was clipped by 0 bases and J by 7 bases, with 10 bases between them. The germline gives CDR1 LNHNV, CDR2 YYDKDF (reference sequence). The CDR3 spells CATSRDRGREQYF. The CDR3 DNA reads as TGTGCCACCAGCAGAGATCGGGGACGGGAGCAGTACTTC.

In DNA form, the CDR3 reads TGTGCCAGCAGCAGCCTCTACCGGGCCAAGCACAATGGCTACACCTTC. This encodes CASSSLYRAKHNGYTF. The chain employs TRBV2 and TRBJ1-2; D unclear. From germline, CDR1 is SNHLY and CDR2 FYNNEI. The CDR3 covers 16 residues. V lost 6 bases, J lost 6 bases, and 23 bases lay in between.

V usage is TRBV4-3 and J usage is TRBJ1-4; tentatively, D is TRBD1 (5 bases). Trimming pared 3 bases from V and 6 bases from J, leaving 17 bases between. This CDR3 is built from 16 residues. CDR1 is LGHNA, CDR2 YSLEER, per germline. CDR3 bases: TGCGCCAGCAGCCAGGAACGGGGGGGACGACATGAAAAACTGTTTTTT. Protein sequence: CASSQERGGRHEKLFF.

V and J are TRBV27 and TRBJ1-2; D gene uncertain. Germline V lookup: CDR1 MNHEY, CDR2 SMNVEV (reference sequence). V was trimmed by 5 bases and J by 0 bases, leaving 13 bases between them. There are 15 residues in the CDR3. Here the CDR3 DNA reads TGTGCCAGCAGTCCTGGACGGAACTCTAACTATGGCTACACCTTC. It encodes CASSPGRNSNYGYTF.